This T cell receptor (beta chain) was profiled in a study of human T cells and chemical hapten exposure. Study-wide background: Diphenylcyclopropenone doses were given weekly to the scalps of patients across the roughly 23-week study. Patch tests containing 0.01% DPC, applied to the upper back, were read at 6 days. General study results and limits: Patch test score was positively correlated with the counts of TCRs that had expanded at PT1.

CDR3 length equals 15 residues. The germline CDR1 and CDR2 sequences are SGHAT and FQNNGV. V was pared by 3 bases and J by 2 bases, with 12 bases between. Original analysis: Counts of TCRs in each sample centred on a median of around 96,000 and extended from approximately 21,000 to 630,000. TCRdb recomputed calls from the RACE reads with MiXCR, one row per CDR3 protein. None of the V and J calls come from the authors' own analysis; TCRdb made them. This sample has more than 95,000 distinct CDR3 sequences; over 10% occur once, and the top ten carry roughly 1.3%. The time point is: patch test 1, 2 weeks after DPC sensitization. Treatment here: therapeutic diphenylcyclopropenone sensitization with weekly scalp DPC. This clonotype was picked up a small number of times. Its antigen is still unknown.

The clonotype was recovered from a woman in her fifties or sixties with alopecia areata. Some clones in this sample may be carry-over from other donors' samples. J is TRBJ2-3 and V is TRBV11-2; possibly TRBD1 for D (6 bases). The sample consisted of whole blood, taken in connection with sensitization to the hapten diphenylcyclopropenone (DPC). CDR3 sequence reads: CASSFRKGVTDTQYF. The DNA for the CDR3 is TGTGCCAGCAGCTTCCGAAAGGGGGTCACAGATACGCAGTATTTT.